The clone carrying this T cell receptor beta chain occurred a few times. These data are taken from a study of T cells in Graves' hyperthyroidism and ophthalmopathy. The CDR3 has 14 residues. From germline, CDR1 is GTSNPN and CDR2 SVGIG (reference sequence). The ends were cut back, 4 bases at V and 0 bases at J, with 13 bases in the middle. TCR beta CDR3 regions were amplified from RNA transcripts. Primed by the HTBI set, a first-round RT-PCR was run on the TCR CDR3. Each CDR3 protein gets one entry after TCRdb re-called the multiplex PCR reads with MiXCR. The sample holds around 700,000 distinct CDR3 sequences, 18% seen once.

The sample was blood. This sequence joins TRBV30 and TRBJ2-7; D might be TRBD1 (6 bases). The receptor's source is a woman between 50 and 59 years old with Graves' hyperthyroidism that later progressed to Graves' ophthalmopathy. CDR3 loop: CAWIPGDYSYEQYF. As DNA, the CDR3 is TGTGCCTGGATCCCAGGGGATTACTCCTACGAGCAGTACTTC.